What follows is one T cell receptor beta chain and its context. Its specificity is unknown. The data were produced by immunoSEQ multiplex PCR, yet TCRdb's version contains in-frame clones alone and is incomplete. This sample has about 130,000 clones, with roughly 89% found just once. These data are taken from a study of T cell responses to AZD1222 COVID-19 vaccine. About the research overall: Pooled in the analysis were second doses at about 4 or about 12 weeks.

Study-level results: Of spike-specific TCRs, nearly half reportedly target regions left unmutated in variants. Clonal diversity may have been underestimated, and the donors were mostly white British, with more females than males. Baseline testing showed seropositivity in only a handful of AZD1222 recipients.

From germline, CDR1 is SGHRS and CDR2 YFSETQ. V lost 4 bases and J lost 4; bases outside the gene matches: 7. The length of the CDR3 is 14 residues. The J gene is TRBJ1-1, the V gene TRBV5-1, with 7 positions matching TRBD1. The input for sequencing was peripheral blood, taken on day 0 of AZD1222 vaccination. The clonotype was recovered from an adult in good health. The CDR3 sequence: CASSLDRAITEAFF. The CDR3 region has the DNA TGCGCCAGCAGCCTCGACAGGGCCATCACTGAAGCTTTCTTT. Combining the CDR3 with reference TRBV5-1 and TRBJ1-1 gives the whole variable domain KAGVTQTPRYLIKTRGQQVTLSCSPISGHRSVSWYQQTPGQGLQFLFEYFSETQRNKGNFPGRFSGRQFSNSRSEMNVSTLELGDSALYLCASSLDRAITEAFFGQGTRLTVV.